This T cell receptor (beta chain) appears in the sequencing data of a study of regulatory T cells in long-lasting Graves disease. Arm-PCR of CDR3 regions and iRepertoire HTBI primers were used to build TCR beta libraries. TCRdb processed the multiplex PCR reads anew with MiXCR; each CDR3 protein has one entry. Here the sample spans 450,000 to 600,000 distinct CDR3 sequences, about 14% being singletons. This sample's time point: newly diagnosed GD, antithyroid drugs for less than 3 months. Researchers made the TCR library from RNA that was extracted from PBMCs. This clonotype was observed a few times. V gave up 1 base and J gave up 4 bases; unmatched junction bases: 10. This CDR3 region has 17 residues. Germline V lookup: CDR1 MNHEY, CDR2 SVGEGT. The sample was also reused in another study, on T cells in Graves' hyperthyroidism and ophthalmopathy.

This receptor was identified in a man between 25 and 39 years old with Graves disease. The chain uses TRBV6-2 or TRBV6-3 and TRBJ1-5; 7 bases are a match to TRBD1. The specimen was peripheral blood mononuclear cells (PBMCs), collected at new diagnosis, from a patient treated with antithyroid drugs. DNA of the CDR3: TGTGCCAGCAGTTACTTTCCGGGACAGCTCCTAAATCAGCCCCAGCATTTT. It codes for CASSYFPGQLLNQPQHF.